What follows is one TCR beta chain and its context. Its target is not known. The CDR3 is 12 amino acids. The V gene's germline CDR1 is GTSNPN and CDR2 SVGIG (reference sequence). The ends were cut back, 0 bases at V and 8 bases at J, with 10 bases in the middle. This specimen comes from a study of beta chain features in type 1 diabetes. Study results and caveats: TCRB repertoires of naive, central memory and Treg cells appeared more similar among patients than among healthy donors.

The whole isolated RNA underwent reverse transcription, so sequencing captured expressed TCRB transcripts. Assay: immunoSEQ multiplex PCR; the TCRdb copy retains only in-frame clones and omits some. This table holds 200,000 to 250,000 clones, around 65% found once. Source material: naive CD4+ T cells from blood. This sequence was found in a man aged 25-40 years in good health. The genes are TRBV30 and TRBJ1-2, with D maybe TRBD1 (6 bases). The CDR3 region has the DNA TGTGCCTGGAGTGTACAGGGTCCCGGCTACACCTTC. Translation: CAWSVQGPGYTF.